The 18 T cell receptor beta chains reported below all come from one sample, sequenced in a study of spatial heterogeneity in lung cancer. TCRdb used MiXCR to reprocess the 5' RACE reads, holding one entry per CDR3 protein. The sample lists around 41,000 distinct CDR3 sequences; 20% to 25% were seen once. Time point in this sample: blood at routine non-recurrence follow-up after resection. This specimen consisted of PBMCs, obtained at follow-up. These receptors were obtained from a female donor with early-stage non-small cell lung cancer.

As to this clonotype: Mismatch with germline at one junction end may stem from a read error. The rearrangement links TRBV6-5 to TRBJ2-2; the D gene is possibly TRBD2 (5 bases). Looked up from germline, CDR1 is MNHEY and CDR2 is SVGAGI. CDR3 length: 12 amino acids. The CDR3 sequence is CASSYSGWELIF. The CDR3 region has the DNA TGTGCCAGCAGTTATAGTGGGTGGGAGCTGATTTTT.

Only a few counts were recorded for this clonotype. The rearrangement links TRBV20-1 to TRBJ2-2; D uncertain. Germline CDR1 is DFQATT and CDR2 is SNEGSKA (reference sequence). The germline V and J ends were trimmed by 0 bases and 11 bases, with 7 bases remaining between them. This CDR3 has 11 residues. The DNA for the CDR3 is TGCAGTGCTAGAGATGATTTCGAGCTGTTTTTT. This sequence encodes CSARDDFELFF.

This clonotype was seen a few times. The gene calls are TRBV29-1 and TRBJ2-3; 8 bases align to TRBD1. The CDR3 totals 12 residues. Trimming took 8 bases from V and 2 from J; bases not matched to a gene: 3. CDR1 SQVTM and CDR2 ANQGSEA come from the germline V gene. The CDR3 region is CSLTGDTDTQYF. CDR3 nucleotide sequence: TGCAGCCTGACAGGGGACACAGATACGCAGTATTTT.

V is TRBV7-9 and J is TRBJ1-1, with 10 bases matching TRBD1. CDR3 length: 16 amino acids. V lost 1 base to trimming and J lost 8 bases; unmatched junction nucleotides: 10. CDR1 and CDR2 from the germline V gene are SEHNR and FQNEAQ (reference sequence). CDR3 nucleotides: TGTGCCAGCAGCTTAGTCTCGGACAGGGGGGAGTCCGAAGCTTTCTTT. Protein product: CASSLVSDRGESEAFF.

The rearrangement uses TRBV12-3 or TRBV12-4 and TRBJ2-7; 8 nucleotides agree with TRBD1. The CDR3 is 14 amino acids. The V gene end was trimmed by 6 bases and the J gene end by 0 bases; junction bases not matched to a gene: 4. CDR3 coding DNA: TGTGCCAGCAGGCGACAGGGGAGCTCCTACGAGCAGTACTTC. Its translation: CASRRQGSSYEQYF.

The chain employs TRBV27 and TRBJ2-1; possibly TRBD1 for D (6 bases). Between the trimmed V and J ends, which lost 6 bases and 6 bases, there was a span of 18 bases. Germline V lookup: CDR1 MNHEY, CDR2 SMNVEV (reference sequence). The CDR3 extends over 15 amino acids. The CDR3 loop is CASRSAPGQSNEQFF. DNA of the CDR3: TGTGCCAGCAGATCAGCCCCGGGACAAAGCAATGAGCAGTTCTTC.

This clonotype was observed many times. The chain recombines TRBV4-1 with TRBJ2-5, with TRBD1 matching over 10 bases. The ends lost 3 bases at V and 4 bases at J; junction bases unmatched: 20. Germline CDR1 and CDR2: MGHRA and YSYEKL. The CDR3 length is 20 residues. The CDR3 loop is CASSHYMYGTTRDRGETQYF. CDR3 nucleotides: TGCGCCAGCAGCCATTATATGTACGGAACTACCCGGGACAGGGGAGAGACCCAGTACTTC.

V gene TRBV6-2 or TRBV6-3 combines with J gene TRBJ1-5, with TRBD1 as a possible D gene (5 bases). Germline V gene sequence: CDR1 MNHEY, CDR2 SVGEGT. The CDR3 runs to 14 residues. V was trimmed by 2 bases and J by 7 bases, leaving 12 bases between them. CDR3 sequence reads: CASSYGRVNQPQHF. In nucleotides, the CDR3 is TGTGCCAGCAGTTACGGCAGGGTCAACCAGCCCCAGCATTTT.

The sample holds a few counts of this clonotype. The rearrangement uses TRBV2 and TRBJ2-2; no reliable D call. Trimming removed 0 bases from V and 6 bases from J, with 14 bases in between. CDR3 size: 16 residues. Per the germline V gene, CDR1 is SNHLY and CDR2 is FYNNEI. The CDR3 spells CASSEAHVSTAGELFF. CDR3 DNA: TGTGCCAGCAGTGAAGCGCACGTTTCCACGGCCGGGGAGCTGTTTTTT. Full variable domain (missing parts from reference TRBV2 and TRBJ2-2): EPEVTQTPSHQVTQMGQEVILRCVPISNHLYFYWYRQILGQKVEFLVSFYNNEISEKSEIFDDQFSVERPDGSNFTLKIRSTKLEDSAMYFCASSEAHVSTAGELFFGEGSRLTVL.

The chain uses TRBV5-1 and TRBJ2-7; 7 nucleotides line up with TRBD1. The V gene's germline CDR1 is SGHRS and CDR2 YFSETQ. The CDR3 consists of 15 residues. The trim removed 4 bases at V and 2 bases at J, leaving 9 bases unmatched. The CDR3 reads CASSRTGQLTYEQYF. Here the CDR3 DNA reads TGCGCCAGCAGCAGGACAGGCCAATTAACCTACGAGCAGTACTTC. The complete variable domain, with remaining parts taken from reference TRBV5-1 and TRBJ2-7, reads KAGVTQTPRYLIKTRGQQVTLSCSPISGHRSVSWYQQTPGQGLQFLFEYFSETQRNKGNFPGRFSGRQFSNSRSEMNVSTLELGDSALYLCASSRTGQLTYEQYFGPGTRLTVT.

This clonotype was recorded a few times. The chain has TRBV10-1 and TRBJ2-5; either TRBD1 or TRBD2 may fit D (6 bases each). V dropped 2 bases and J dropped 5 bases, with 12 bases sitting between them. The CDR3 contains 14 residues. Per germline, CDR1 WNHNN and CDR2 SYGVQD (reference sequence). CDR3 nucleotides: TGCGCCAGCAGTGAGATGAGGGGGAGGGAGACCCAGTACTTC. This encodes CASSEMRGRETQYF.

This clonotype was observed at least ten times. The chain has TRBV11-3 and TRBJ1-1; D ambiguous. This CDR3 contains 14 residues. CDR1 is SGHNT, CDR2 YENEEA, per germline. V was shortened by 0 bases and J by 1 base, with 6 bases between the two germline ends. The CDR3 nucleotides read TGTGCCAGCAGCTTAGACCGCTGGAACACTGAAGCTTTCTTT. It translates to CASSLDRWNTEAFF.

This clonotype was observed many times. V is TRBV7-3 and J is TRBJ1-1; TRBD1 matches at 7 bases. Per the germline V gene, CDR1 is SGHTA and CDR2 is FQGTGA. The CDR3 is 14 residues long. The trim removed 5 bases at V and 6 bases at J, leaving 9 bases unmatched. The CDR3 protein is CASSQSQGLAEAFF. The CDR3, as DNA: TGTGCCAGCAGCCAATCACAGGGGCTAGCTGAAGCTTTCTTT.

The chain carries TRBV28 and TRBJ2-3; no clear D gene. CDR1 MDHEN and CDR2 SYDVKM come from the germline V gene. The length of the CDR3 is 12 residues. Trimming cost V 2 bases and J 6 bases, with 6 bases left between them. The CDR3 region is CASSLKWDTQYF. The CDR3 DNA follows: TGTGCCAGCAGTTTAAAGTGGGATACGCAGTATTTT. The whole variable domain, filled in from reference TRBV28 and TRBJ2-3, reads DVKVTQSSRYLVKRTGEKVFLECVQDMDHENMFWYRQDPGLGLRLIYFSYDVKMKEKGDIPEGYSVSREKKERFSLILESASTNQTSMYLCASSLKWDTQYFGPGTRLTVL.

This clonotype was seen many times. The J gene is TRBJ2-3, the V gene TRBV14; a possible D gene is TRBD2 (6 bases). CDR1 is SGHDN and CDR2 is FVKESK in the germline V gene. This CDR3 is built from 18 residues. V was pared by 1 base and J by 1 base, with 18 bases between. The CDR3 DNA reads as TGTGCCAGCAGCCAAGCGCGGGGCCCGGGCCATCGCACAGATACGCAGTATTTT. Encoded protein: CASSQARGPGHRTDTQYF.

This clonotype was counted at least ten times. The chain employs TRBV5-6 and TRBJ1-6, with D tentatively TRBD1 (5 bases). The CDR3 runs 14 residues. Germline V gives CDR1 SGHDT, CDR2 YYEEEE. Trimming took 0 bases from V and 7 from J, leaving 8 bases between them. The CDR3 nucleotides are TGTGCCAGCAGCTTGGTACAGGTGAATTCACCCCTCCACTTT. Translated: CASSLVQVNSPLHF.

The chain employs TRBV15 and TRBJ1-4, with 7 nucleotides matching TRBD1. The V gene end was trimmed by 0 bases and the J gene end by 7 bases; junction bases not matched to a gene: 20. Germline CDR1 and CDR2: LNHNV and YYDKDF (reference sequence). The CDR3 contains 20 residues. This CDR3 reads CATSRDTPLQGPQGGEKLFF. For the CDR3, the DNA is TGTGCCACCAGCAGAGATACCCCCTTACAGGGGCCTCAAGGGGGTGAAAAACTGTTTTTT.

The V gene is TRBV19, the J gene TRBJ2-1; possibly TRBD2 for D (6 bases). CDR1 is LNHDA and CDR2 is SQIVND in the germline V gene (reference sequence). This CDR3 is built from 16 residues. Trimming pared 5 bases from V and 3 bases from J, leaving 17 bases between. DNA of the CDR3: TGTGCCAGTAGTCCTCGGGACTTTTCCCTCTACAATGAGCAGTTCTTC. Its protein product is CASSPRDFSLYNEQFF.